Following are 32 T cell receptor beta chains from one sample sequenced in a study of CD8 T cells in ankylosing spondylitis. Via MiXCR, TCRdb re-called the 5' RACE reads, giving one row per CDR3 protein. Among about 340,000 distinct CDR3 sequences listed, roughly 20% were seen once. The sequenced material came from blood, either unsorted or a sorted T cell fraction (not recorded which). The receptors were sampled from a male donor with ankylosing spondylitis or in good health (not recorded which).

This chain joins TRBV20-1 and TRBJ2-4, with TRBD1 matching 12 bases. This CDR3 is 16 amino acids long. The germline V gene has CDR1 DFQATT and CDR2 SNEGSKA (reference sequence). Trimming at V came to 0 bases and at J to 8 bases, leaving 8 bases not matched to a gene. CDR3 bases: TGCAGTGCTAGAGACCGGGACAGGGGGCGCTGGGACATTCAGTACTTC. Translation gives CSARDRDRGRWDIQYF.

The chain joins TRBV7-9 to TRBJ1-6; D unresolved. The CDR3 is 11 residues long. Germline V lookup: CDR1 SEHNR, CDR2 FQNEAQ (reference sequence). V was trimmed by 9 bases and J by 12 bases, leaving 12 bases between them. The chain's CDR3 is CARSAEEPLHF. CDR3 sequence (DNA): TGTGCCAGGTCAGCCGAGGAACCCCTCCACTTT. Based on the CDR3 plus reference TRBV7-9 and TRBJ1-6, the full variable domain is DTGVSQNPRHKITKRGQNVTFRCDPISEHNRLYWYRQTLGQGPEFLTYFQNEAQLEKSRLLSDRFSAERPKGSFSTLEIQRTEQGDSAMYLCARSAEEPLHFGNGTRLTVT.

V and J are TRBV20-1 and TRBJ2-1, with D possibly being TRBD2 (5 bases). Looked up from germline, CDR1 is DFQATT and CDR2 is SNEGSKA (reference sequence). The CDR3 is made up of 15 amino acids. Trimming shortened V by 6 bases and J by 0 bases, and 15 bases separated the two germline ends. CDR3: CSAQRGFSSYNEQFF. In nucleotides, the CDR3 is TGCAGTGCCCAGCGAGGGTTTAGCTCCTACAATGAGCAGTTCTTC.

This clonotype was recorded many times. The V and J genes are TRBV5-1 and TRBJ1-1; D is unresolved. This CDR3 spans 12 amino acids. Trimming removed 4 bases from V and 0 bases from J, with 4 bases in between. Germline values: CDR1 SGHRS, CDR2 YFSETQ. Written as DNA, the CDR3 is TGCGCCAGCAGCGGGGTGAACACTGAAGCTTTCTTT. Residues: CASSGVNTEAFF.

This clonotype was detected only a few times. The chain uses TRBV19 and TRBJ2-6; D gene uncertain. Germline V lookup: CDR1 LNHDA, CDR2 SQIVND (reference sequence). The CDR3 consists of 15 residues. V gave up 9 bases and J gave up 1 base, with 13 bases separating them. The CDR3 DNA reads as TGTGCCAGCCTATATTGGGAATCTGGGGCCAACGTCCTGACTTTC. It encodes CASLYWESGANVLTF.

The chain links TRBV20-1 to TRBJ2-1, with TRBD2 matching over 7 bases. With 0 bases clipped from V and 8 bases from J, the junction kept 10 bases outside the gene matches. The length of the CDR3 is 15 residues. Germline CDR1 and CDR2: DFQATT and SNEGSKA (reference sequence). The CDR3 DNA follows: TGCAGTGCTAGAGATATGATCGGGGGGTTCGATGAGCAGTTCTTC. Amino acids: CSARDMIGGFDEQFF.

In this sample, this clonotype turned up a few times. V usage is TRBV7-9 and J usage is TRBJ2-5; 11 bases are shared with TRBD2. This CDR3 contains 15 residues. The germline V gene has CDR1 SEHNR and CDR2 FQNEAQ (reference sequence). With 6 bases clipped from V and 3 bases from J, the junction kept 6 bases outside the gene matches. The CDR3 DNA follows: TGTGCCAGCAGAGTGAAGGGACTAGCGGAAGAGACCCAGTACTTC. This translates into CASRVKGLAEETQYF.

The chain has TRBV4-1 and TRBJ1-1; D not certain. V was shortened by 5 bases and J by 6 bases, with 10 bases between the two germline ends. The germline gives CDR1 MGHRA, CDR2 YSYEKL. This CDR3 is 12 amino acids long. CDR3 loop: CASSYGPAEAFF. CDR3 DNA sequence: TGCGCCAGCAGCTACGGACCGGCTGAAGCTTTCTTT.

The V and J genes are TRBV10-3 and TRBJ1-4; D is unclear. Looked up from germline, CDR1 is ENHRY and CDR2 is SYGVKD. Between the trimmed V and J ends, which lost 0 bases and 10 bases, there was a span of 6 bases. The CDR3 loop spans 12 amino acids. The CDR3 protein is CAISESYGKLFF. In DNA, the CDR3 is TGTGCCATCAGTGAGTCGTATGGAAAACTGTTTTTT.

In this sample, this clonotype turned up a few times. The chain employs TRBV6-2 or TRBV6-3 and TRBJ2-5; no definite D call. V was clipped by 3 bases and J by 5 bases, with 10 bases between them. Looked up from germline, CDR1 is MNHEY and CDR2 is SVGEGT. CDR3 length equals 13 residues. CDR3 residues: CASSYPAVETQYF. The CDR3 DNA reads as TGTGCCAGCAGTTATCCCGCTGTGGAGACCCAGTACTTC.

V usage is TRBV19 and J usage is TRBJ2-7, with D perhaps matching TRBD1 or TRBD2 (5 bases each). This CDR3 is 13 amino acids long. Germline lookup yields CDR1 LNHDA and CDR2 SQIVND (reference sequence). Trimming took off 3 bases at V and 3 bases at J, with 9 bases between the two ends. CDR3 region: CASSIGGNYEQYF. The CDR3 DNA reads as TGTGCCAGTAGTATTGGGGGAAACTACGAGCAGTACTTC.

The sample holds a few counts of this clonotype. CDR3 amino acids: CASRVSSYEQYF. The CDR3 DNA is TGCGCCAGCAGGGTAAGCTCCTACGAGCAGTACTTC. This sequence joins TRBV5-1 and TRBJ2-7; D ambiguous. Trimming took 5 bases from V and 0 from J, leaving 6 bases between them. The length of the CDR3 is 12 residues. Germline V gene data show CDR1 as SGHRS and CDR2 as YFSETQ.

The chain employs TRBV28 and TRBJ2-7; tentatively, D is TRBD2 (5 bases). Germline V gene data show CDR1 as MDHEN and CDR2 as SYDVKM. Trimming removed 10 bases at V and 6 bases at J, with 10 bases between. This CDR3 is built from 10 residues. CDR3 DNA: TGTGCCACCCGTGGAGGCGAGCAGTACTTC. Its translation: CATRGGEQYF.

This clonotype appeared a few times. The V and J genes are TRBV7-9 and TRBJ2-1; D gene uncertain. Trimming removed 1 base at V and 9 bases at J, with 7 bases between. Per the germline V gene, CDR1 is SEHNR and CDR2 is FQNEAQ (reference sequence). The CDR3 is 12 residues long. The CDR3 coding sequence is TGTGCCAGCAGCTTAGGGTTCCCTGAGCAGTTCTTC. It yields the protein CASSLGFPEQFF.

This clonotype was seen more than once but under ten times. This chain uses TRBV5-1 with TRBJ1-1; 9 positions match TRBD1. The V and J ends lost 4 bases and 1 base, in that order; junction bases with no gene match: 5. Germline CDR1 is SGHRS and CDR2 is YFSETQ. The CDR3 sequence is 15 residues long. The CDR3 here is CASSLPDRGNTEAFF. CDR3 in DNA: TGCGCCAGCAGCCTGCCGGACAGGGGGAACACTGAAGCTTTCTTT. Combining the CDR3 with reference TRBV5-1 and TRBJ1-1 gives the whole variable domain KAGVTQTPRYLIKTRGQQVTLSCSPISGHRSVSWYQQTPGQGLQFLFEYFSETQRNKGNFPGRFSGRQFSNSRSEMNVSTLELGDSALYLCASSLPDRGNTEAFFGQGTRLTVV.

This chain joins TRBV7-6 and TRBJ2-7, with no clear D. V was clipped by 5 bases and J by 4 bases, with 12 bases between them. Germline-derived CDR1 and CDR2 are SGHVS and FNYEAQ. The CDR3 contains 13 residues. CDR3: CASSIHVSYEQYF. In DNA form, the CDR3 reads TGTGCCAGCAGCATACATGTGTCTTACGAGCAGTACTTC.

This sequence joins TRBV6-5 and TRBJ2-7; D gene ambiguous. The CDR3 has 14 amino acids. Germline V lookup: CDR1 MNHEY, CDR2 SVGAGI. V shed 0 bases and J shed 5 bases, with 11 bases lying between them. This CDR3 reads CASSYSASTHEQYF. As DNA, the CDR3 is TGTGCCAGCAGTTACTCGGCCTCTACCCACGAGCAGTACTTC.

In its sample, this clonotype was seen a few times. CDR3 sequence reads: CASSPPGLQETQYF. The CDR3 nucleotides read TGTGCCAGCAGCCCCCCGGGACTACAAGAGACCCAGTACTTC. The rearrangement links TRBV12-3 or TRBV12-4 to TRBJ2-5; 7 bases agree with TRBD2. Losses at the gene ends were 6 bases for V and 2 bases for J; bases not matched to a gene: 6. There are 14 residues in the CDR3.

The V gene is TRBV29-1, the J gene TRBJ2-5; D call uncertain. The CDR3 runs 13 residues. The V gene's germline CDR1 is SQVTM and CDR2 ANQGSEA. The ends were cut back, 5 bases at V and 0 bases at J, with 10 bases in the middle. The CDR3 DNA reads TGCAGCGTTTTGGCGGTGTACCAAGAGACCCAGTACTTC. Translation: CSVLAVYQETQYF.

The rearrangement joins TRBV20-1 to TRBJ1-5; D uncertain. CDR1 is DFQATT, CDR2 SNEGSKA, per germline (reference sequence). CDR3 length: 13 residues. V lost 3 bases to trimming and J lost 4 bases, with 10 bases between them. This chain's CDR3 is CSAREETNQPQHF. In DNA, the CDR3 is TGCAGTGCTAGGGAGGAAACAAATCAGCCCCAGCATTTT.

CDR3 in amino acids: CASSPGTDYYGYTF. CDR3 in DNA: TGTGCCAGCAGCCCCGGGACAGATTACTATGGCTACACCTTC. The chain couples TRBV3-1 to TRBJ1-2; TRBD1 matches at 7 bases. Looked up from germline, CDR1 is LGHDT and CDR2 is YNNKEL (reference sequence). The CDR3 is 14 amino acids. Trimming removed 4 bases from V and 3 bases from J; junction bases left unmatched: 5.

The chain recombines TRBV7-6 with TRBJ1-1; TRBD1 is a possible D gene (5 bases). CDR1 and CDR2 (germline): SGHVS, FNYEAQ. V was trimmed by 2 bases and J by 1 base, leaving 17 bases between them. This CDR3 has 17 amino acids. DNA of the CDR3: TGTGCCAGCAGCTTAAATGCCAAGGGACTTAAGAACACTGAAGCTTTCTTT. Its translation is CASSLNAKGLKNTEAFF.

This chain uses TRBV11-2 with TRBJ2-4; tentatively, D is TRBD1 (6 bases). CDR3 length: 17 amino acids. From germline, CDR1 is SGHAT and CDR2 FQNNGV. V lost 5 bases to trimming and J lost 4 bases, with 21 bases between them. CDR3 in amino acids: CASSLRSWGPEKNIQYF. CDR3 DNA sequence: TGTGCCAGCAGCCTCCGTTCTTGGGGGCCGGAGAAAAACATTCAGTACTTC.

This clonotype occurred a few times. This chain uses TRBV29-1 with TRBJ2-3; perhaps TRBD2 as D (7 bases). Germline loops: CDR1 SQVTM, CDR2 ANQGSEA. CDR3 size: 14 residues. Deletions cut 6 bases from V and 4 bases from J, with 17 bases between. The CDR3 DNA follows: TGCAGCGTCGGAGTGGGGGGGCTTTCAGATACGCAGTATTTT. It yields the protein CSVGVGGLSDTQYF.

This clonotype has more than one count but fewer than ten. This CDR3 is CASSEAEGARGYTF. In DNA form, the CDR3 reads TGTGCCAGCAGTGAAGCGGAGGGGGCGAGAGGCTACACCTTC. The chain uses TRBV2 and TRBJ1-2, with 7 positions matching TRBD1. CDR1 is SNHLY and CDR2 is FYNNEI in the germline V gene. V dropped 0 bases and J dropped 8; count of bases not matched to a gene: 6. CDR3 length: 14 amino acids. The whole variable domain, remainder taken from reference TRBV2 and TRBJ1-2, is EPEVTQTPSHQVTQMGQEVILRCVPISNHLYFYWYRQILGQKVEFLVSFYNNEISEKSEIFDDQFSVERPDGSNFTLKIRSTKLEDSAMYFCASSEAEGARGYTFGSGTRLTVV.

In DNA form, the CDR3 reads TGTGCCAGCAGCTTACCACCCTCTGGCAACAATGAGCAGTTCTTC. Amino acids: CASSLPPSGNNEQFF. The chain links TRBV7-6 to TRBJ2-1; D remains unclear. V lost 2 bases, J lost 5 bases, and 13 bases lay in between. CDR3 size: 15 residues. Germline values: CDR1 SGHVS, CDR2 FNYEAQ.

The chain recombines TRBV29-1 with TRBJ2-2; 9 bases map to TRBD2. CDR3 length equals 15 residues. Germline V CDR1 and CDR2: SQVTM, ANQGSEA. The trim removed 3 bases at V and 0 bases at J, leaving 2 bases unmatched. The CDR3 DNA sequence: TGCAGCGTTGACCTAGCGGGGACGAACACCGGGGAGCTGTTTTTT. Protein sequence: CSVDLAGTNTGELFF.

The V gene is TRBV29-1, the J gene TRBJ1-2, with D possibly matching TRBD1 (5 bases). Trimming cost V 6 bases and J 8 bases, with 19 bases left between them. The germline gives CDR1 SQVTM, CDR2 ANQGSEA. This CDR3 is 13 amino acids long. The CDR3 coding sequence is TGCAGCGTGCGGACGGCAGGCGGGGCCGGCTACACCTTC. It codes for CSVRTAGGAGYTF.

The J gene is TRBJ2-1, the V gene TRBV11-2, with a tentative D call TRBD2 (6 bases). Germline V CDR1 and CDR2: SGHAT, FQNNGV. The V gene lost 2 bases and the J gene lost 5 bases, with 16 bases spanning the gap. This CDR3 comprises 16 residues. CDR3 sequence (DNA): TGTGCCAGCAGCTTACTACGGGGGATCACCAACAATGAGCAGTTCTTC. Translated: CASSLLRGITNNEQFF.

The rearrangement joins TRBV25-1 to TRBJ2-1; 7 nucleotides line up with TRBD1. V lost 4 bases to trimming and J lost 8 bases; unmatched junction nucleotides: 14. Germline loops: CDR1 MGHDK, CDR2 SYGVNS. This CDR3 region has 16 residues. CDR3 in amino acids: CASSGNRDSHYDEQFF. The DNA for the CDR3 is TGTGCCAGCAGTGGAAACCGGGACAGCCATTACGATGAGCAGTTCTTC.

The chain has TRBV29-1 and TRBJ2-5; D gene ambiguous. The length of the CDR3 is 15 residues. V lost 3 bases, J lost 0 bases, and 14 bases lay in between. Germline V gene lookup returns CDR1 SQVTM and CDR2 ANQGSEA. This CDR3 is CSVDIHLWYQETQYF. In DNA form, the CDR3 reads TGCAGCGTTGATATTCACCTGTGGTACCAAGAGACCCAGTACTTC.

This clonotype was seen only a few times. This chain connects TRBV15 to TRBJ2-3, with D possibly being TRBD1 (5 bases). Germline CDR1 and CDR2: LNHNV and YYDKDF (reference sequence). V lost 4 bases, J lost 3 bases, and 17 bases lay in between. This CDR3 region has 16 residues. The CDR3 is CATSIEEFQGTDTQYF. In DNA, the CDR3 is TGTGCCACCAGCATAGAAGAGTTTCAGGGAACAGATACGCAGTATTTT.